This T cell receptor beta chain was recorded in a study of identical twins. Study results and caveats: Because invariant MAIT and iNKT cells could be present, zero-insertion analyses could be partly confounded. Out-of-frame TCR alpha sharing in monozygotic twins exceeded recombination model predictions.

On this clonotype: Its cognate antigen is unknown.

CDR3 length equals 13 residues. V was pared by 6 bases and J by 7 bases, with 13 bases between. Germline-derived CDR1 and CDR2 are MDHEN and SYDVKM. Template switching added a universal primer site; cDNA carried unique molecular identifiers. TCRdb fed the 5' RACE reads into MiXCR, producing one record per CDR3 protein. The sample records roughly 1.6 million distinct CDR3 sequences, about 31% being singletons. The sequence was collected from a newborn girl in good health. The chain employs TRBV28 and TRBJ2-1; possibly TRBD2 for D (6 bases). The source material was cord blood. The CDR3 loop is CASSGSLLNEQFF. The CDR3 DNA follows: TGTGCCAGCAGCGGGAGCCTATTGAATGAGCAGTTCTTC.